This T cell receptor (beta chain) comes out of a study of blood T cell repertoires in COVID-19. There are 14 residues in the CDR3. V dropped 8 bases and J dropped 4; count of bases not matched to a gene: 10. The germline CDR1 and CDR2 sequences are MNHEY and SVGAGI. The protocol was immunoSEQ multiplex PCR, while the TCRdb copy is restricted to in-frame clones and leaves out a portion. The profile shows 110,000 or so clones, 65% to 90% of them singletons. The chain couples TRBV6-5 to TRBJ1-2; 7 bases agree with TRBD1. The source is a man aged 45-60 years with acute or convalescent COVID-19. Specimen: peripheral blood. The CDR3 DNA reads TGTGCCAGCCGTTTTGGACAGGAGATCTATGGCTACACCTTC. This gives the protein CASRFGQEIYGYTF.